This paragraph reports one T cell receptor beta chain. Its matching antigen is unknown. Germline CDR1 WSHSY, CDR2 SAAADI. CDR3 length: 13 residues. The V gene lost 4 bases and the J gene lost 4 bases, with 9 bases spanning the gap. The source of the sample is a study of Tregs in tolerant kidney transplant recipients. Study results and limitations: The most relevant donor-specific Treg TCRbeta repertoire apparently came from expansion with activated donor B cells.

Unstimulated Tregs (CD4+CD25+CD127-) and CD4+CD25- non-Tregs were sorted from PBMCs. Assay used: immunoSEQ multiplex PCR; TCRdb lists only in-frame clones, some missing. The table lists about 240,000 clones, around 81% of them singletons, with less than 0.75% in the top ten. This receptor was taken from a human donor in good health. Sequencing input: CD4+ T cells from blood. The rearrangement links TRBV10-2 to TRBJ2-3, with D perhaps TRBD1 or TRBD2 (5 bases each). The CDR3 loop reads CASSGGIADTQYF. The CDR3 coding sequence is TGCGCCAGCAGTGGGGGGATTGCAGATACGCAGTATTTT.